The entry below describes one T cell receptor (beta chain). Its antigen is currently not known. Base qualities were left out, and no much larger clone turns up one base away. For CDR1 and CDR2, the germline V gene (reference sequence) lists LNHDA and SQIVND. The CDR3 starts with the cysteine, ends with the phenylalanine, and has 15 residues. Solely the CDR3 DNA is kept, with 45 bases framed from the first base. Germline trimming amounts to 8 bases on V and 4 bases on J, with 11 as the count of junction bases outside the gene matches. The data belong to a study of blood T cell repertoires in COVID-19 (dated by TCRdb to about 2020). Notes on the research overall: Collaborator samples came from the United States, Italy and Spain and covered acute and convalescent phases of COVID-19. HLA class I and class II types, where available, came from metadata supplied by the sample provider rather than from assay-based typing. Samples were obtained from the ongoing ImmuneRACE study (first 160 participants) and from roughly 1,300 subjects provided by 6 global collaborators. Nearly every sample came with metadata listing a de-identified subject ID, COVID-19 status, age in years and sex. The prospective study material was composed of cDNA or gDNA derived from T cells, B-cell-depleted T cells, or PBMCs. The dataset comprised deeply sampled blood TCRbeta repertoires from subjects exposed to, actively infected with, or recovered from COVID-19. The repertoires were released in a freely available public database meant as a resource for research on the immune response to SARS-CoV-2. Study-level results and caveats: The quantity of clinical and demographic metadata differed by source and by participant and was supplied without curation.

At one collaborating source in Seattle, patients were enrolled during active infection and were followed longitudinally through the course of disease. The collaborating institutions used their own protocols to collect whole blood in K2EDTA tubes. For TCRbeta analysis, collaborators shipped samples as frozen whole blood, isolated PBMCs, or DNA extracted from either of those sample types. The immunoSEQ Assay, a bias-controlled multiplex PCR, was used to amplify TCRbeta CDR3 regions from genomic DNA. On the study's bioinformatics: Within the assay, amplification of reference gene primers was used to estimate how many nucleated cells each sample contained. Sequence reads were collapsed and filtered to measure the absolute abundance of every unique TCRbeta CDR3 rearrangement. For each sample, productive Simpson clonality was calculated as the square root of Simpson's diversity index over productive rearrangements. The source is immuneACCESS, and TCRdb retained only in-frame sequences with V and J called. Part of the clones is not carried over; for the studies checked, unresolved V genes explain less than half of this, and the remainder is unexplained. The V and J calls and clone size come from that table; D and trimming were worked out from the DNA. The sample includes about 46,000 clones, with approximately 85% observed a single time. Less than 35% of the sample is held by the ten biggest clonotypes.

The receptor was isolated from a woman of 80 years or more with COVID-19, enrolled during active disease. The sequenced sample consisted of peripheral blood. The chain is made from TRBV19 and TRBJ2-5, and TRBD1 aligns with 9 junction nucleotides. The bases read TGTGCCAGTTCCGAACAGGGGGCGTCGCGAGAGACCCAGTACTTC. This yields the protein CASSEQGASRETQYF.